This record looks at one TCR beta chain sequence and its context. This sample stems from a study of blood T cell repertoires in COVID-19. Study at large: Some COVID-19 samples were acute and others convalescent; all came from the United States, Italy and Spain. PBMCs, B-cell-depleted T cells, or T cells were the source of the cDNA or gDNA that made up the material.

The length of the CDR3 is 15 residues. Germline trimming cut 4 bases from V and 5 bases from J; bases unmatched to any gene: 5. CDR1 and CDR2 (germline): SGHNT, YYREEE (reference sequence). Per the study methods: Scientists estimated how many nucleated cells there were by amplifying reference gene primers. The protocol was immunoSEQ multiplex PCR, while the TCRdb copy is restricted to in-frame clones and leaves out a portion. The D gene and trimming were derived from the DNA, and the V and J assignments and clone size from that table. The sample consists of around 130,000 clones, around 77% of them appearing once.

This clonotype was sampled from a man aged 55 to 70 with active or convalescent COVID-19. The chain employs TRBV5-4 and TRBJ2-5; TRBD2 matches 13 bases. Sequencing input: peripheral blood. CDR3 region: CASSVGTSGTETQYF. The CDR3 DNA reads TGTGCCAGCAGCGTCGGGACTAGCGGGACGGAGACCCAGTACTTC.